This TCR beta chain was sequenced in a study of vaccination and CD4 T cells after COVID-19. Looking at the study overall: Six men and four women formed the convalescents, two being Hispanic. Every participant was given two doses of BNT162b2 or mRNA-1273 vaccine.

Worth noting for this clonotype: What it recognizes is unknown.

Stated time point: late sampling 161 to 241 days after vaccination in three convalescent patients. The V end was cut by 2 bases, the J end by 0 bases, with 2 bases between. The CDR3 runs to 12 residues. Regarding the study as a whole: A median roughly 86% of convalescent patients' SARS-CoV-2-reactive clones emerged only after vaccination.

TCRdb processed the PCR reads anew with MiXCR; each CDR3 protein has one entry. The data hold 26,000 or so distinct CDR3 sequences, with approximately 49% observed a single time. The TCR sequence derives from a human donor who had recovered from COVID-19. Sequencing used CD4+ T cells from blood, obtained about 7 months after SARS-CoV-2 vaccination. The chain joins TRBV12-3 or TRBV12-4 to TRBJ2-7, with D hard to call. The CDR3 nucleotides read TGTGCCAGCAGTTTAACCTCCTACGAGCAGTACTTC. Residues: CASSLTSYEQYF.